This record covers a single T cell receptor beta chain. CDR1 is LNHDA, CDR2 SQIVND, per germline (reference sequence). The V gene lost 8 bases and the J gene lost 0 bases, with 11 bases spanning the gap. The length of the CDR3 is 14 residues. The data belong to a study of OX40 agonist ivuxolimab in advanced cancers. Sequencing used immunoSEQ multiplex PCR; TCRdb keeps in-frame clones, though not all of them. The data show about 45,000 clones, almost 90% seen once. The clonotype was recovered from an adult with an advanced solid tumor such as melanoma, head and neck, liver or kidney cancer. Sequencing was performed on CD4+ or CD8+ T cells sorted from blood, taken in a trial of the OX40 agonist ivuxolimab. The V gene is TRBV19, the J gene TRBJ1-3; D not resolved. The CDR3 sequence: CASRGSFSGNTIYF. The CDR3 DNA reads TGTGCCAGTCGAGGAAGTTTCTCTGGAAACACCATATATTTT.